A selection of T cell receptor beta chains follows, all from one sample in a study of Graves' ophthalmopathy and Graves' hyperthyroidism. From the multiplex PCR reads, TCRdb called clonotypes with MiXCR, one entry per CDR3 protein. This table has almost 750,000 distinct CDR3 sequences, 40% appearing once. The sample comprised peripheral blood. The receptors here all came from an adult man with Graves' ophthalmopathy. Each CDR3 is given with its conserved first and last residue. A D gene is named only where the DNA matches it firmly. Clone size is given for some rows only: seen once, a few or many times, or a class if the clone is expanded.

CDR3: CASSLAGRGRTNEKLFF
DNA: TGCGCCAGCAGCTTGGCGGGTAGGGGTCGGACTAATGAAAAACTGTTTTTT
D: -
V: TRBV5-1
J: TRBJ1-4
size: few

CDR3: CASSSRTRYQETQYF
DNA: TGTGCCAGCAGTTCTCGGACTAGGTACCAAGAGACCCAGTACTTC
D: TRBD2
V: TRBV2
J: TRBJ2-5
size: many

CDR3: CASSQHGLAGDANTGELFF
DNA: TGTGCCAGCAGCCAACACGGACTAGCGGGGGACGCGAACACCGGGGAGCTGTTTTTT
D: TRBD2
V: TRBV7-3
J: TRBJ2-2
size: -

CDR3: CSVEWEETQYF
DNA: TGCAGTGTCGAGTGGGAAGAGACCCAGTACTTC
D: -
V: TRBV20-1
J: TRBJ2-5
size: many

CDR3: CASSPTRWGGMGYGYTF
DNA: TGTGCCAGCAGTCCCACACGATGGGGGGGTATGGGCTATGGCTACACCTTC
D: -
V: TRBV28
J: TRBJ1-2
size: -

CDR3: CSPLRGNADTQYF
DNA: TGCAGTCCCCTGAGGGGTAACGCAGATACGCAGTATTTT
D: -
V: TRBV20-1
J: TRBJ2-3
size: -

CDR3: CASSRTGGAAPLHF
DNA: TGTGCCAGCAGTCGGACAGGGGGCGCGGCACCCCTCCACTTT
D: TRBD1
V: TRBV7-9
J: TRBJ1-6
size: -

CDR3: CASSLGLGYTF
DNA: TGTGCCAGCAGCTTGGGCTTAGGATACACCTTC
D: -
V: TRBV7-9
J: TRBJ1-2
size: many

CDR3: CSAIGLGGKGIINQPQHF
DNA: TGCAGTGCTATCGGCTTAGGGGGTAAGGGGATTATCAATCAGCCCCAGCATTTT
D: -
V: TRBV20-1
J: TRBJ1-5
size: -

CDR3: CSVEEEEQYNEQFF
DNA: TGCAGCGTTGAAGAAGAGGAGCAATACAATGAGCAGTTCTTC
D: -
V: TRBV29-1
J: TRBJ2-1
size: -

CDR3: CASSLAGRRETQYF
DNA: TGTGCCAGCAGCTTAGCCGGCAGGAGGGAGACCCAGTACTTC
D: -
V: TRBV7-9
J: TRBJ2-5
size: many

CDR3: CASSLDRGGGELFF
DNA: TGTGCCAGTAGCCTGGACAGGGGCGGCGGGGAGCTGTTTTTT
D: TRBD1
V: TRBV19
J: TRBJ2-2
size: once

CDR3: CSVGDRTEAFF
DNA: TGCAGTGTAGGGGATCGAACTGAAGCTTTCTTT
D: -
V: TRBV20-1
J: TRBJ1-1
size: few

CDR3: CASSTGPYSGYTF
DNA: TGTGCCAGCAGCACGGGACCCTACAGTGGCTACACCTTC
D: -
V: TRBV2
J: TRBJ1-2
size: -

CDR3: CSVATGGMTEAFF
DNA: TGCAGCGTTGCGACTGGGGGGATGACCGAAGCTTTCTTT
D: -
V: TRBV29-1
J: TRBJ1-1
size: -

CDR3: CSARTPLDRGRDQPQHF
DNA: TGCAGTGCTAGGACACCGTTGGACAGGGGGCGGGATCAGCCCCAGCATTTT
D: TRBD1
V: TRBV20-1
J: TRBJ1-5
size: few

CDR3: CASSDATRNTEAFF
DNA: TGTGCCAGCAGTGACGCGACAAGAAACACTGAAGCTTTCTTT
D: -
V: TRBV25-1
J: TRBJ1-1
size: many

CDR3: CAISEYRHREENYGYTF
DNA: TGTGCCATCAGTGAGTACAGGCATCGTGAAGAGAACTATGGCTACACCTTC
D: -
V: TRBV10-3
J: TRBJ1-2
size: -

CDR3: CASSQDLRRNTEAFF
DNA: TGTGCCAGCAGCCAAGATCTTCGGAGGAACACTGAAGCTTTCTTT
D: -
V: TRBV14
J: TRBJ1-1
size: many

CDR3: CASRVTNGYNYGYTF
DNA: TGCGCCAGCAGGGTAACAAACGGGTATAACTATGGCTACACCTTC
D: -
V: TRBV7-2
J: TRBJ1-2
size: -

CDR3: CASSGGDGRQPQHF
DNA: TGTGCCAGCAGCGGCGGGGATGGACGTCAGCCCCAGCATTTT
D: -
V: TRBV12-3/TRBV12-4
J: TRBJ1-5
size: -